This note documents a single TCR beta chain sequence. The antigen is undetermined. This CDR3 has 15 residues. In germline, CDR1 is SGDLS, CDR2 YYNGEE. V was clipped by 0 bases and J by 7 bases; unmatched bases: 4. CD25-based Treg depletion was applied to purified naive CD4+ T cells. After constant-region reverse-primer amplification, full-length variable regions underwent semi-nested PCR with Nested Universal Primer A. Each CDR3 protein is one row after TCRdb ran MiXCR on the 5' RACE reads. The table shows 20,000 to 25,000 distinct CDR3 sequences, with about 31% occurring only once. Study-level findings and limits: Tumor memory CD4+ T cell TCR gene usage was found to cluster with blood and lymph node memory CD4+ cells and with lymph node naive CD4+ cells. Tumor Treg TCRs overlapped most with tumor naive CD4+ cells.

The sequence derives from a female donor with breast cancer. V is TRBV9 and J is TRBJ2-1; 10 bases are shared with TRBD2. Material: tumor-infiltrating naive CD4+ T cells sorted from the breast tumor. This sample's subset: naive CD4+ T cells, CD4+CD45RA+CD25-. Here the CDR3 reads CASSVASGSSNEQFF. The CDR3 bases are TGTGCCAGCAGCGTAGCTAGCGGGAGTTCAAATGAGCAGTTCTTC.